This passage covers 16 T cell receptor beta chains from one sample sequenced in a study of primary melanoma T cells and metastatic recurrence. The protocol was immunoSEQ multiplex PCR, while the TCRdb copy is restricted to in-frame clones and leaves out a portion. The table records about 200 clones, 70% to 90% of them present only once. The sequencing input was melanoma tumor tissue. The receptors were sampled from a human donor with melanoma.

The chain is built from TRBV7-5 and TRBJ2-2; the D segment call TRBD2 is taken from the table without a DNA check. TRBV7-5 is a known pseudogene. The CDR3 totals 16 residues. CDR3 residues: CASTRTSGMNTGELFF. Here the CDR3 DNA reads TGTGCTAGCACCAGGACTAGCGGGATGAACACCGGGGAGCTGTTTTTT.

To note about this clone: At one of its ends the junction is not consistent with the germline gene, which may arise from a read error. The chain carries TRBV6-4 and TRBJ2-3; no firm D call. The germline V gene encodes CDR1 MRHNA and CDR2 SNTAGT. The CDR3 sequence is 11 residues long. CDR3 loop: CAISTQDTQYF. The CDR3 region has the DNA TGTGCCATCAGTACACAAGATACGCAGTATTTT.

The genes are TRBV6-1 and TRBJ2-3; TRBD2 agrees at 9 bases. V shed 0 bases, J shed 0 bases, and the junction held 1 base outside the gene matches. This CDR3 spans 16 amino acids. The germline gives CDR1 MNHNS, CDR2 SASEGT. CDR3 residues: CASSEARGGSTDTQYF. CDR3 coding DNA: TGTGCCAGCAGTGAAGCGCGGGGGGGAAGCACAGATACGCAGTATTTT.

J is TRBJ2-5 and V is TRBV6-8; D not resolved. With 8 bases removed from V and 5 bases from J, the gap between germline ends came to 18 bases. This CDR3 is built from 14 residues. Germline values: CDR1 MNHGY, CDR2 SAAAGT. The CDR3 is CASSQVLSSETQYF. Here the CDR3 DNA reads TGTGCCAGCTCTCAAGTTCTGTCCTCGGAGACCCAGTACTTC.

As DNA, the CDR3 is TGTGCCAGTAAACATCCGGGACCCCAAGAGACCCAGTACTTC. Translated: CASKHPGPQETQYF. The J gene is TRBJ2-5, the V gene TRBV19, with D tentatively TRBD1 or TRBD2 (5 bases each). The CDR3 length is 14 residues. The germline V gene has CDR1 LNHDA and CDR2 SQIVND (reference sequence). V shed 7 bases and J shed 1 base, with 13 bases lying between them.

On this clone: The limits of the CDR3 on the DNA are not certain, so only TCRdb's listed CDR3 is given. This chain joins TRBV1 and TRBJ1-1; the table's D call, TRBD1, was not checked against the DNA. TRBV1 is noted as a pseudogene. The CDR3 comprises 16 residues, both ends counted. This chain's CDR3 is CASSQDVGQGALEAFF.

This chain connects TRBV14 to TRBJ1-5; D call uncertain. The last part of the DNA fits TRBJ2-3 better; the J call may be wrong. The CDR3 length is 13 residues. Germline CDR1 SGHDN, CDR2 FVKESK. CDR3 coding DNA: TGTGCCAGCAGTCGGTCCTCTGGGCAGCCCCAGTATTTT. Amino acids: CASSRSSGQPQYF.

J is TRBJ2-6 and V is TRBV28; D possibly matches TRBD1 or TRBD2 (6 bases each). In germline, CDR1 is MDHEN, CDR2 SYDVKM. Deletions cut 4 bases from V and 1 base from J, with 20 bases between. The CDR3 is made up of 19 amino acids. CDR3: CASSSEGRAQGSGANVLTF. DNA for the CDR3: TGTGCCAGCAGTTCGGAGGGCAGGGCCCAGGGGTCTGGGGCCAACGTCCTGACTTTC.

This clone was counted once. The V and J genes are TRBV10-2 and TRBJ2-1; a possible D gene is TRBD1 (6 bases). Germline values: CDR1 WSHSY, CDR2 SAAADI. This CDR3 spans 13 amino acids. Trimming removed 10 bases at V and 4 bases at J, with 14 bases between. The CDR3 nucleotides read TGCGCCACCTGGACAGCCGCTTACAATGAGCAGTTCTTC. It translates to CATWTAAYNEQFF.

The chain combines TRBV11-3 with TRBJ2-3, with 13 bases lining up with TRBD2. Germline assignment: CDR1 SGHNT and CDR2 YENEEA. V was clipped by 5 bases and J by 2 bases; unmatched bases: 4. This CDR3 has 16 amino acids. The chain's CDR3 is CASSPGTSGVTDTQYF. The CDR3 DNA is TGTGCCAGCAGCCCGGGGACTAGCGGGGTCACAGATACGCAGTATTTT.

This chain links TRBV6-4 with TRBJ2-7; the match to TRBD2 covers 10 bases. Germline V lookup: CDR1 MRHNA, CDR2 SNTAGT. The ends lost 4 bases at V and 3 bases at J; junction bases unmatched: 12. The CDR3 consists of 17 residues. The CDR3 is CASSGVLAGTLVYEQYF. The CDR3 coding sequence is TGTGCCAGCAGTGGTGTACTAGCGGGGACCTTAGTCTACGAGCAGTACTTC.

This clone came up once. This chain connects TRBV11-3 to TRBJ2-2, with TRBD1 identical over 7 bases. CDR3 length: 16 residues. Per germline, CDR1 SGHNT and CDR2 YENEEA. With 5 bases clipped from V and 5 bases from J, the junction kept 11 bases outside the gene matches. The CDR3 spells CASSRLTGKMTGELFF. The DNA for the CDR3 is TGTGCCAGCAGCCGCTTGACAGGGAAAATGACCGGGGAGCTGTTTTTT.

This chain joins TRBV30 and TRBJ1-6; D unclear. Deletions cut 6 bases from V and 0 bases from J, with 15 bases between. The CDR3 is 16 amino acids. Germline assignment: CDR1 GTSNPN and CDR2 SVGIG (reference sequence). CDR3 DNA sequence: TGTGCCTGTGATGGGGAGTACAGCTCCTATAATTCACCCCTCCACTTT. This encodes CACDGEYSSYNSPLHF.

The chain is built from TRBV15 and TRBJ1-5; no clear D gene. Trimming cost V 1 base and J 5 bases, with 9 bases left between them. Germline V gives CDR1 LNHNV, CDR2 YYDKDF (reference sequence). This CDR3 is built from 14 residues. The CDR3 region has the DNA TGTGCCACCAGCAGAGTGGGCAGCTATCAGCCCCAGCATTTT. This codes for CATSRVGSYQPQHF.

The CDR3: CASSLAADNQPQHF. In DNA, the CDR3 is TGCGCCAGCAGCTTAGCGGCAGATAATCAGCCCCAGCATTTT. This chain joins TRBV23-1 and TRBJ1-5; no clear D gene. TRBV23-1 is an ORF; its function is uncertain. Trimming took 6 bases from V and 4 from J, leaving 13 bases between them. The CDR3 extends over 14 amino acids.

The gene calls are TRBV6-8 and TRBJ1-1, with unresolved D. CDR3 length: 14 residues. V was pared by 2 bases and J by 4 bases, with 11 bases between. The germline V gene encodes CDR1 MNHGY and CDR2 SAAAGT. In nucleotides, the CDR3 is TGTGCCAGCAGTTACGGGCGCGCGGGCACTGAAGCTTTCTTT. This codes for CASSYGRAGTEAFF.